This TCR beta chain emerged from a study of cytomegalovirus exposure and HLA in healthy donors listed by TCRdb under 2017. At the level of the whole study: According to an earlier analysis of 587 of the donors, about 179 million T cells yielded over 90 million unique TCR beta sequences and about 300 Gb of sequence data. The genetic ancestry cluster associated with self-reported Caucasian donors included about 84% of the roughly 380 genotyped donors. About five DR-DQ haplotypes were treated as single units for association and clustering because of strong linkage in the cohort. The number of donors typed differed by locus, with roughly 629-640 for A, B, C, DRB1 and DQB1, around 560 for DQA1, 600 to 610 for DPA1, and some 470 for DPB1. Donor age, sex, ethnicity and CMV serostatus were compiled alongside the repertoire data. HLA typing included class I and class II loci at four-digit resolution. About 300 gigabases of sequencing data and tens of millions of unique TCR sequences were included in an early release covering around 650 HLA-typed donors. Every repertoire in the discovery cohort had been generated on one and the same sequencing platform. In an earlier analysis of 550 to 700 of the donors, high-throughput TCR beta sequencing was used to judge whether each TCR beta V gene segment behaved as functional or pseudogenic. Rather than drawing on any new phenotypic data, the later analysis identified candidate immune exposures from TCR beta sequences and the way those sequences occurred across donors. The study used immunosequencing to profile the T cell repertoires of under 700 subjects and linked those repertoires to cytomegalovirus serostatus. Along with the 666-subject first cohort, a separate validation cohort of more than 90 different subjects was used. In a later genetic analysis, genome-wide SNP genotypes for about 55% of the roughly 700 donors were used, and that subset was treated as a discovery cohort. A later analysis re-examined previously published TCR beta repertoires from several hundred donors and added high-resolution HLA genotyping to investigate patterns of TCR occurrence. Among about 370 genotyped donors of the cohort, an average of approximately 200,000 unique TCR beta nucleotide sequences was sequenced per donor, of which about 18% were non-productive. The study aimed to test whether cataloging public T cell receptors could reveal signatures of past pathogen exposure. To predict cytomegalovirus infection status, the study combined high-throughput TCR immunosequencing, statistical association of individual TCRs with disease status, and machine learning.

Broader findings and caveats from the paper: In a later analysis, HLA-associated TCR beta chains showed more clonal expansion and lower generation probabilities than non-associated chains that were equally common. Because HLA typing was missing for some donors at each locus, association tests included only the typed subset. Across donors, most TCR sequences were observed very rarely, whereas some public TCRs were present in many individuals. According to a later analysis, most CMV-associated TCR beta chains appeared to be HLA-restricted, and the HLA associations seemed to be driven largely by CMV exposure. Linkage disequilibrium might explain the correlated functional status among segregating V segments, but an unknown experimental factor could not be excluded. When HLA alleles, especially DR and DQ, strongly co-occurred, attributing TCR associations to individual alleles was difficult. For the cohort, immune exposure information was limited to CMV serostatus. Only TCR beta chains were sequenced in this cohort, and the absence of alpha or paired-chain data limited detectable features. According to a later analysis, TCR association rates differed among HLA loci, with DRB1 alleles showing the most associated TCRs and HLA-C alleles showing the fewest. Roughly uniform sequencing depth across donors was assumed in presence/absence analyses, although this assumption may not hold. In an earlier analysis of approximately 590 of the donors, most TCR beta V segments appeared in productive rearrangements about 87% or about 30% of the time, broadly matching IMGT annotations. Compared with the approximately 720-donor mean, donors in an Asian-associated ancestry cluster had fewer N-insertions in productive TCRs, according to a later genetic analysis. Because the 87-base-pair reads could not distinguish some IMGT-functional V segments, including TRBV6-2 and TRBV6-3, those segments were excluded. In both the original and validation cohorts, the classifier was reported to diagnose cytomegalovirus status with high specificity and sensitivity. A later genetic analysis associated a missense DCLRE1C variant with V-gene and J-gene trimming of TCR beta chains, and an independent cohort replicated the association. The study listed 170 or so TCR beta chains as associated with cytomegalovirus. It was suggested by the authors that the approach could potentially be generalized to other disease states and immunological phenotypes. A further reported finding was that TCR beta sequences accurately predicted the HLA-A and HLA-B alleles for most subjects in the first cohort. According to a later analysis, parvovirus B19, influenza, CMV and Epstein-Barr virus appeared linked to several top co-occurrence clusters. Three of the identified cytomegalovirus-associated TCR beta chains were confirmed in vitro to be specific for cytomegalovirus antigens. Specific HLA alleles were associated with 15,000 to 20,000 TCR beta sequences at a false discovery rate of 0.05 in a later analysis. A cluster of highly shared sequence variants was judged likely to be a technical artifact of the sequencing pipeline. Because counts were too low, 15 to 20 rarely observed V segments, including chromosome 9 orphons, were left out of the earlier analysis of some 640 of the donors.

Library preparation employed the immunoSEQ multiplex PCR assay. For the multiplex PCR, a mixture combining 60 forward primers for TCR Vbeta segments and 13 reverse primers for TCR Jbeta segments was used. The CDR3 region of rearranged TCR beta genes was amplified from genomic DNA by a multiplex PCR assay. The Illumina HiSeq System was used to sequence the amplified TCR beta libraries as 87-base-pair reads. As for the authors' bioinformatics: Across the 670 or so repertoires, a later analysis counted roughly 77 million unique TCR beta chains, roughly 11 million of which were shared by at least two donors. To remove PCR and sequencing errors, raw reads were error-corrected and collapsed into unique sequences using a nearest-neighbor algorithm that merged closely related sequences. CDR3 sequences were aligned to IMGT reference sequences to assign V, D and J gene segments. For a sequence to be retained, a match of at least six nucleotides to both a V gene segment and a J gene segment was required. A rearrangement was called productive if the CDR3 had no stop codons and remained in frame with V and J, and every other rearrangement was called non-productive. CDR3 was defined by IMGT convention, running from the second conserved V-encoded cysteine to the conserved J-encoded phenylalanine. The earlier analysis of some 600 of the donors excluded sequences that lacked an unambiguous match to a single V gene segment. In an earlier analysis of 587 of the donors, a V segment was called functional when productive rearrangements were above 56.7%, and segregating when the standard deviation between donors exceeded 5%. To diagnose cytomegalovirus status from the catalog of TCR beta chain sequences, a statistical classification framework was built. A later analysis assigned V and J genes by comparing TCR nucleotide sequences with IMGT/GENE-DB human TR gene sequences. In a later analysis, CDR3 sequences and most-parsimonious VDJ recombination scenarios were assigned using the TCRdist pipeline. In a later analysis, every TCR beta chain was defined by the combination of its CDR3 amino acid sequence and its V-gene family, and reads without a unique V-gene family were dropped. A later analysis removed 600 or so highly shared, low-generation-probability nucleotide sequences to deal with suspected cross-contamination and a sequencing artifact. For each public chain, a later analysis derived a clonal expansion index from normalized ranks of inferred template counts within each repertoire. In a later analysis, generation probabilities were computed using a VDJ recombination model fitted to out-of-frame rearrangements, and the results were checked against IGoR. In a later analysis, TCR-TCR, TCR-HLA and TCR-CMV co-occurrence was scored with hypergeometric tests, and a repertoire-size bias correction was applied to TCR pairs. In a later analysis, false discovery rates were estimated by permuting HLA or CMV assignments 20 times. In a later analysis, co-occurring TCRs were grouped using DBSCAN, with TCRdist sequence similarity added in when clustering inside HLA-allele-positive subsets. Repertoires with fewer than 30,000 or more than 120,000 public chains, plus five repertoires with anomalous nucleotide sharing, were excluded from co-occurrence clustering. TCRdb obtained this table from immuneACCESS and retained in-frame rearrangements with V and J assigned. These tables miss some clones; where compared with another copy, unresolved V genes account for less than half of the shortfall, and the remainder is unexplained. V, J and clone size were drawn from that table, and D and trimming were deduced from the DNA. The sample profile shows approximately 110,000 clones; around two thirds of them were found once. Around 4% of the sample is held by the ten biggest clonotypes.

In total, approximately 690 healthy bone marrow donors made up the cohort. At the time of sampling, every cohort member was nominally healthy, though immune exposures that went unrecorded were likely present. The donor tested CMV seropositive and was one of the 289 seropositive cohort members. A peripheral blood sample was collected from each donor, and TCR beta sequencing was performed on peripheral blood mononuclear cells. Genomic DNA was extracted from the blood cell samples with the Qiagen DNeasy Blood Extraction Kit. Regarding this clone: What antigen it recognizes has not been identified. No base quality values were provided; no much bigger clone lies one nucleotide off.

Ends trimmed: V by 3 bases, J by 7 bases; bases unmatched to a gene: 5. The CDR3, cysteine through phenylalanine, is 14 amino acids long. Only CDR3 DNA remains: 42 bases, in frame from the first base. CDR1 and CDR2 (SGHNT, YYREEE) derive from the germline V gene (reference sequence). The chain is assembled from TRBV5-4 and TRBJ2-1; 9 bases in between match TRBD2. The specimen was PBMCs. The TCR sequence derives from a man aged 30 to 39 in good health and CMV-seropositive. The DNA sequence is given as TGTGCCAGCAGCTCGCGGGGGGGAAGGAATGAGCAGTTCTTC. Protein translation: CASSSRGGRNEQFF.